Listed here is a single TCR beta chain. Its antigen is currently unknown. Assay used: immunoSEQ multiplex PCR; TCRdb lists only in-frame clones, some missing. The profile shows about 120,000 clones, approximately 90% of them singletons. This specimen belongs to a study of T cell responses to AZD1222 COVID-19 vaccine. General observations from the study: Sampling that yielded the repertoires occurred only after the peak T cell response. Of spike-specific TCRs, nearly half reportedly target regions left unmutated in variants.

Per the germline V gene, CDR1 is SEHNR and CDR2 is FQNEAQ (reference sequence). Trimming removed 2 bases at V and 7 bases at J, with 8 bases between. This CDR3 is 13 amino acids long. The chain has TRBV7-9 and TRBJ1-4; the D is unclear. The sample here was peripheral blood, taken 28 days after the second AZD1222 dose. The sequence was obtained from an adult who received the AZD1222 COVID-19 vaccine. The CDR3 region has the DNA TGTGCCAGCAGCTTACCCCTGGGTGAAAAACTGTTTTTT. Its protein product is CASSLPLGEKLFF.